Each of the 26 T cell receptor beta chains below was sequenced from the same sample in a study of cytotoxic CD8 clonotypes in ibrutinib-treated CLL. TCRdb keeps only in-frame clones here, not all; method: immunoSEQ multiplex PCR. The table records roughly 130,000 clones, less than 95% of them present only once. The material was PBMCs, obtained after 12 months of ibrutinib treatment. These receptors were taken from a human donor with chronic lymphocytic leukemia.

This sequence joins TRBV28 and TRBJ2-1; TRBD2 aligns across 9 bases. The germline V gene has CDR1 MDHEN and CDR2 SYDVKM. The ends lost 3 bases at V and 2 bases at J; junction bases unmatched: 5. There are 16 residues in the CDR3. Written as DNA, the CDR3 is TGTGCCAGCAGTTTCCATGGGACTAGCCCCTACAATGAGCAGTTCTTC. This codes for CASSFHGTSPYNEQFF.

This clone appeared a single time. J is TRBJ2-3 and V is TRBV11-2; the D is unclear. With 0 bases removed from V and 5 bases from J, the gap between germline ends came to 6 bases. Germline CDR1 and CDR2: SGHAT and FQNNGV. The CDR3 length is 13 residues. For the CDR3, the DNA is TGTGCCAGCAGCTTAGATCGGCTAGATACGCAGTATTTT. Translated, it gives CASSLDRLDTQYF.

The chain couples TRBV7-9 to TRBJ1-5, with TRBD1 matching over 9 bases. Trimming cost V 5 bases and J 4 bases; bases outside gene matches: 3. Germline CDR1 is SEHNR and CDR2 is FQNEAQ (reference sequence). The CDR3 runs 14 residues. The CDR3, as DNA: TGTGCCAGCAGCCCAGACAGGGGGAATCAGCCCCAGCATTTT. Its translation: CASSPDRGNQPQHF.

V gene TRBV4-3 combines with J gene TRBJ2-5; 9 bases line up with TRBD1. Germline loops: CDR1 LGHNA, CDR2 YSLEER. This CDR3 is built from 15 residues. V was pared by 4 bases and J by 1 base, with 4 bases of the junction left unmatched. The CDR3 reads CASSPGTGLQETQYF. In nucleotides, the CDR3 is TGCGCCAGCAGCCCCGGGACAGGGCTCCAAGAGACCCAGTACTTC.

This chain uses TRBV5-1 with TRBJ1-1; 9 nucleotides match TRBD1. V was pared by 5 bases and J by 4 bases, with 9 bases of the junction left unmatched. The CDR3 runs to 15 residues. CDR1 and CDR2 from the germline V gene are SGHRS and YFSETQ. The CDR3 nucleotides are TGCGCCAGCAGTTGGACAGGGGTGGAGGGCACTGAAGCTTTCTTT. Amino acid sequence: CASSWTGVEGTEAFF.

This clone has only one observation. The CDR3 is CASSKKENTEAFF. Here the CDR3 DNA reads TGTGCCAGCAGTAAAAAAGAGAACACTGAAGCTTTCTTT. The V and J genes are TRBV27 and TRBJ1-1; D gene uncertain. Germline V gives CDR1 MNHEY, CDR2 SMNVEV (reference sequence). Trimming left V 5 bases short and J 1 base short, with 8 bases between. There are 13 residues in the CDR3.

CDR3 DNA sequence: TGTGCCATCAGTGAGTCGGAGTCGAATCAGCCCCAGCATTTT. Translation gives CAISESESNQPQHF. V usage is TRBV10-3 and J usage is TRBJ1-5, with D unresolved. The CDR3 length is 14 residues. Trimming pared 0 bases from V and 4 bases from J, leaving 7 bases between. Germline V gene sequence: CDR1 ENHRY, CDR2 SYGVKD.

The rearrangement uses TRBV20-1 and TRBJ1-2; no reliable D call. Germline V gene data show CDR1 as DFQATT and CDR2 as SNEGSKA (reference sequence). Trimming left V 3 bases short and J 6 bases short, with 5 bases between. The CDR3 covers 10 residues. Here the CDR3 reads CSASMNGYTF. CDR3 bases: TGCAGTGCTAGTATGAATGGCTACACCTTC.

The gene calls are TRBV14 and TRBJ2-7; D ambiguous. In germline, CDR1 is SGHDN, CDR2 FVKESK. Trimming took 4 bases from V and 3 from J, leaving 10 bases between them. This CDR3 is 13 amino acids long. CDR3 region: CASSPDPIYEQYF. CDR3 coding DNA: TGTGCCAGCAGCCCGGACCCCATCTACGAGCAGTACTTC. The variable domain in full, with the rest retrieved from reference TRBV14 and TRBJ2-7, is EAGVTQFPSHSVIEKGQTVTLRCDPISGHDNLYWYRRVMGKEIKFLLHFVKESKQDESGMPNNRFLAERTGGTYSTLKVQPAELEDSGVYFCASSPDPIYEQYFGPGTRLTVT.

This chain uses TRBV19 with TRBJ1-1; possibly TRBD1 for D (5 bases). CDR1 and CDR2 from the germline V gene are LNHDA and SQIVND (reference sequence). Trimming removed 3 bases from V and 5 bases from J, with 13 bases in between. This CDR3 is built from 14 residues. CDR3 loop: CASSIPGGRTEAFF. For the CDR3, the DNA is TGTGCCAGTAGTATCCCCGGGGGTAGGACTGAAGCTTTCTTT.

CDR3 DNA: TGTGCCAGCAGCGATAAAGCCACTTACACCGGGGAGCTGTTTTTT. This translates into CASSDKATYTGELFF. The chain couples TRBV7-2 to TRBJ2-2, with no clear D. V lost 5 bases and J 3 bases, leaving 13 bases between the germline ends. Germline-derived CDR1 and CDR2 are SGHTA and FQGNSA. The length of the CDR3 is 15 residues. Using reference TRBV7-2 and TRBJ2-2 for the parts outside the CDR3, the full variable domain is GAGVSQSPSNKVTEKGKDVELRCDPISGHTALYWYRQSLGQGLEFLIYFQGNSAPDKSGLPSDRFSAERTGGSVSTLTIQRTQQEDSAVYLCASSDKATYTGELFFGEGSRLTVL.

The gene calls are TRBV19 and TRBJ2-1; 9 bases are shared with TRBD1. The germline gives CDR1 LNHDA, CDR2 SQIVND (reference sequence). The CDR3 consists of 18 residues. With 5 bases clipped from V and 1 base from J, the junction kept 12 bases outside the gene matches. This CDR3 reads CASSPGTGTLISYNEQFF. DNA for the CDR3: TGTGCCAGTAGTCCTGGGACAGGGACCCTAATATCCTACAATGAGCAGTTCTTC.

This sequence joins TRBV19 and TRBJ2-1; 10 bases match TRBD2. This CDR3 contains 15 residues. Germline CDR1 is LNHDA and CDR2 is SQIVND (reference sequence). Germline trimming cut 6 bases from V and 4 bases from J; bases unmatched to any gene: 6. The DNA of the CDR3 is TGTGCCAGTAGCAAAGGACTAGCGGATTACAATGAGCAGTTCTTC. It encodes CASSKGLADYNEQFF. Full variable domain (remainder filled in from reference TRBV19 and TRBJ2-1): DGGITQSPKYLFRKEGQNVTLSCEQNLNHDAMYWYRQDPGQGLRLIYYSQIVNDFQKGDIAEGYSVSREKKESFPLTVTSAQKNPTAFYLCASSKGLADYNEQFFGPGTRLTVL.

The chain carries TRBV30 and TRBJ1-2; D gene ambiguous. This CDR3 comprises 14 residues. Germline V lookup: CDR1 GTSNPN, CDR2 SVGIG (reference sequence). V shed 1 base and J shed 2 bases, with 11 bases lying between them. CDR3 in DNA: TGTGCCTGGAGTGCCGCACTACTAAACTATGGCTACACCTTC. As protein: CAWSAALLNYGYTF. Full variable domain (missing parts from reference TRBV30 and TRBJ1-2): SQTIHQWPATLVQPVGSPLSLECTVEGTSNPNLYWYRQAAGRGLQLLFYSVGIGQISSEVPQNLSASRPQDRQFILSSKKLLLSDSGFYLCAWSAALLNYGYTFGSGTRLTVV.

To note about this clone: In the same sample, other DNA sequences code for this CDR3. Here the CDR3 DNA reads TGTGCCAGCAGCTCTCAAGAGACCCAGTACTTC. This encodes CASSSQETQYF. The chain is built from TRBV11-2 and TRBJ2-5; D ambiguous. Deletions cut 4 bases from V and 2 bases from J, with 2 bases between. CDR3 length: 11 residues. Germline-derived CDR1 and CDR2 are SGHAT and FQNNGV. Using reference TRBV11-2 and TRBJ2-5 for the parts outside the CDR3, the full variable domain is EAGVAQSPRYKIIEKRQSVAFWCNPISGHATLYWYQQILGQGPKLLIQFQNNGVVDDSQLPKDRFSAERLKGVDSTLKIQPAKLEDSAVYLCASSSQETQYFGPGTRLLVL.

The J gene is TRBJ2-3, the V gene TRBV7-6; D unclear. CDR3 length: 13 residues. From germline, CDR1 is SGHVS and CDR2 FNYEAQ. V was cut by 1 base and J by 6 bases, with 8 bases left in between. The CDR3: CASSLGGPDTQYF. The CDR3 nucleotides read TGTGCCAGCAGCTTAGGCGGTCCCGATACGCAGTATTTT.

V usage is TRBV5-1 and J usage is TRBJ2-7; D unclear. The CDR3 consists of 13 residues. V lost 4 bases to trimming and J lost 2 bases, with 10 bases between them. Germline V lookup: CDR1 SGHRS, CDR2 YFSETQ. CDR3 sequence (DNA): TGCGCCAGCAGCCTTGGTGGAACCTACGAGCAGTACTTC. Its translation: CASSLGGTYEQYF.

The chain combines TRBV10-3 with TRBJ1-1; D gene unclear. V was cut by 0 bases and J by 6 bases, with 11 bases left in between. The CDR3 extends over 14 amino acids. Germline V gene lookup returns CDR1 ENHRY and CDR2 SYGVKD. This CDR3 is CAISESSGSPEAFF. The CDR3 nucleotides read TGTGCCATCAGTGAGTCATCTGGGAGCCCTGAAGCTTTCTTT.

The J gene is TRBJ1-5, the V gene TRBV5-1; D gene ambiguous. CDR3 size: 15 residues. V gave up 0 bases and J gave up 0 bases, with 7 bases separating them. Germline values: CDR1 SGHRS, CDR2 YFSETQ. The CDR3 sequence: CASSLEGYSNQPQHF. Written as DNA, the CDR3 is TGCGCCAGCAGCTTGGAAGGGTATAGCAATCAGCCCCAGCATTTT.

The chain combines TRBV6-5 with TRBJ2-5; 7 positions agree with TRBD1. Germline values: CDR1 MNHEY, CDR2 SVGAGI. The CDR3 totals 14 residues. Germline trimming cut 6 bases from V and 4 bases from J; bases unmatched to any gene: 8. The CDR3 spells CASRGTEGGETQYF. CDR3 DNA sequence: TGTGCCAGCAGGGGGACAGAAGGAGGAGAGACCCAGTACTTC.

The chain couples TRBV28 to TRBJ1-5; no clear D. This CDR3 is 20 amino acids long. Germline lookup yields CDR1 MDHEN and CDR2 SYDVKM. Trimming left V 2 bases short and J 2 bases short, with 25 bases between. The CDR3 loop reads CASSLIPHRVTGGGNQPQHF. CDR3 bases: TGTGCCAGCAGTTTAATACCACACCGGGTAACGGGAGGTGGCAATCAGCCCCAGCATTTT.

The rearrangement joins TRBV7-3 to TRBJ2-7; D may match TRBD1 or TRBD2 (5 bases each). The CDR3 spans 14 residues. CDR1 is SGHTA and CDR2 is FQGTGA in the germline V gene. Deletions cut 2 bases from V and 2 bases from J, with 10 bases between. The CDR3 coding sequence is TGTGCCAGCAGCTTAGGACGGGGACCCTACGAGCAGTACTTC. Protein: CASSLGRGPYEQYF.

The V and J genes are TRBV7-8 and TRBJ2-5, with no clear D. Trimming stripped 2 bases from V and 5 bases from J, with 12 bases between. Per the germline V gene, CDR1 is SGHVS and CDR2 is FQNEAQ. CDR3 size: 14 residues. The CDR3 is CASSLYLESETQYF. The CDR3 DNA follows: TGTGCCAGCAGCTTATATCTGGAGTCCGAGACCCAGTACTTC.

This rearrangement joins TRBV7-4 to TRBJ1-3; D is unresolved. Germline V gives CDR1 SGHVT, CDR2 SQSDAQ. The CDR3 has 17 residues. Trimming left V 0 bases short and J 9 bases short, with 21 bases between. CDR3 in amino acids: CASSLAILDVRFFTIYF. CDR3 bases: TGTGCCAGCAGCTTAGCGATTCTGGACGTCCGGTTCTTCACCATATATTTT.

For this clone: This specimen includes other DNA sequences encoding the same CDR3. CDR3 DNA sequence: TGTGCTGGGGGCAGGGATGGGGTTTGGGAGACCTACGAGCAGTACTTC. This codes for CAGGRDGVWETYEQYF. This chain uses TRBV30 with TRBJ2-7, with D possibly TRBD1 on 6 matching bases. The CDR3 covers 16 residues. Germline V gene lookup returns CDR1 GTSNPN and CDR2 SVGIG (reference sequence). Filled out from reference TRBV30 and TRBJ2-7, the complete variable domain reads SQTIHQWPATLVQPVGSPLSLECTVEGTSNPNLYWYRQAAGRGLQLLFYSVGIGQISSEVPQNLSASRPQDRQFILSSKKLLLSDSGFYLCAGGRDGVWETYEQYFGPGTRLTVT.

The genes are TRBV6-6 and TRBJ1-1; D unresolved. The CDR3 has 12 amino acids. Germline-derived CDR1 and CDR2 are MNHNY and SVGAGI (reference sequence). V lost 0 bases to trimming and J lost 11 bases, with 10 bases between them. CDR3 amino acids: CASSYSRSVAFF. The CDR3 DNA follows: TGTGCCAGCAGTTACTCGCGATCGGTTGCTTTCTTT.